These 14 T cell receptor beta chains came from one sample sequenced in a study of beta chain features in type 1 diabetes. Their antigens remain unidentified. Sequenced material consisted of expressed TCRB transcripts (all of the isolated RNA was reverse transcribed). Assay: immunoSEQ multiplex PCR; the TCRdb copy retains only in-frame clones and omits some. This sample has nearly 350,000 clones; around 9.7% occur once, and the top ten carry 0.9% to 1.1%. Regarding the study as a whole: Moderately but significantly shorter TCRB CDR3s were found in Type 1 diabetes patients in all four CD4+ subsets.

Sequencing was done on a sample of central memory CD4+ T cells from blood. These TCRs come from a man aged 25-40 years with type 1 diabetes.

V is TRBV6-4 and J is TRBJ1-5; 10 bases are shared with TRBD1. The CDR3 extends over 16 amino acids. Germline V CDR1 and CDR2: MRHNA, SNTAGT. V shed 2 bases, J shed 3 bases, and the junction held 4 bases outside the gene matches. The CDR3 protein is CASSDGTGAPNQPQHF. CDR3 bases: TGTGCCAGCAGTGACGGGACAGGGGCCCCCAATCAGCCCCAGCATTTT.

This clone was seen a few times. V gene TRBV5-6 combines with J gene TRBJ2-6; D unclear. Per germline, CDR1 SGHDT and CDR2 YYEEEE. CDR3 length: 14 residues. V lost 9 bases to trimming and J lost 2 bases, with 12 bases between them. The CDR3 region is CATSPTPGANVLTF. CDR3 sequence (DNA): TGTGCCACCTCGCCCACCCCTGGGGCCAACGTCCTGACTTTC.

This clone was recorded at least ten times. The rearrangement uses TRBV18 and TRBJ2-1; 8 bases are a match to TRBD2. V trimming: 3 bases; J trimming: 7 bases; junction bases outside the gene matches: 8. CDR3 length equals 15 residues. CDR1 is KGHSH, CDR2 LQKENI, per germline. This CDR3 is CASSPPGLDRNEQFF. The CDR3 region has the DNA TGTGCCAGCTCACCCCCGGGACTAGATCGGAATGAGCAGTTCTTC.

A few counts support this clone. The chain joins TRBV10-2 to TRBJ1-1; no clear D gene. The germline V and J ends were trimmed by 4 bases and 7 bases, with 7 bases remaining between them. The CDR3 consists of 11 residues. The germline V gene has CDR1 WSHSY and CDR2 SAAADI. The DNA for the CDR3 is TGCGCCAGCAGTGCTGAGGGTGAAGCTTTCTTT. This codes for CASSAEGEAFF.

The rearrangement joins TRBV5-1 to TRBJ2-4; 9 nucleotides agree with TRBD1. V was pared by 2 bases and J by 7 bases, with 7 bases of the junction left unmatched. This CDR3 region has 15 residues. Germline CDR1 SGHRS, CDR2 YFSETQ. The CDR3 coding sequence is TGCGCCAGCAGCTTTACAGGGGGCCCTGGGAACATTCAGTACTTC. The encoded protein is CASSFTGGPGNIQYF.

There are a few counts of this clone. V usage is TRBV4-3 and J usage is TRBJ2-6, with D tentatively TRBD2 (5 bases). This CDR3 spans 17 amino acids. CDR1 LGHNA and CDR2 YSLEER come from the germline V gene. Trimming removed 0 bases at V and 0 bases at J, with 9 bases between. CDR3 sequence: CASSQDWAGSGANVLTF. In DNA form, the CDR3 reads TGCGCCAGCAGCCAAGATTGGGCGGGCTCTGGGGCCAACGTCCTGACTTTC.

This chain connects TRBV7-2 to TRBJ2-1, with 11 positions matching TRBD2. The germline gives CDR1 SGHTA, CDR2 FQGNSA. There are 16 residues in the CDR3. With 1 base clipped from V and 6 bases from J, the junction kept 5 bases outside the gene matches. In DNA form, the CDR3 reads TGTGCCAGCAGCTTAGGGTTCCTAGCGGGGGGCAATGAGCAGTTCTTC. Protein: CASSLGFLAGGNEQFF.

V usage is TRBV5-1 and J usage is TRBJ2-3, with D unresolved. The V and J ends lost 0 bases and 3 bases respectively, with 8 bases between them. The V gene's germline CDR1 is SGHRS and CDR2 YFSETQ. This CDR3 region has 14 residues. This chain's CDR3 is CASSLGVGTDTQYF. The CDR3 coding sequence is TGCGCCAGCAGCTTGGGGGTTGGGACAGATACGCAGTATTTT.

This clone occurred a few times. The chain links TRBV6-6 to TRBJ1-1, with 8 bases matching TRBD1. Trimming removed 6 bases from V and 3 bases from J; junction bases left unmatched: 9. In germline, CDR1 is MNHNY, CDR2 SVGAGI (reference sequence). The CDR3 runs 15 residues. The CDR3 bases are TGTGCCAGCAGCCCCCAGGGGGCGGGGGACACTGAAGCTTTCTTT. Translating gives CASSPQGAGDTEAFF.

There are a few counts of this clone. The chain recombines TRBV5-1 with TRBJ2-2, with D possibly matching TRBD1 (5 bases). The germline gives CDR1 SGHRS, CDR2 YFSETQ. V was pared by 1 base and J by 4 bases, with 11 bases between. There are 15 residues in the CDR3. The CDR3 protein is CASSLSGRRTGELFF. The DNA of the CDR3 is TGCGCCAGCAGCTTGTCAGGGCGACGCACCGGGGAGCTGTTTTTT.

The rearrangement uses TRBV20-1 and TRBJ1-2, with D uncertain. This CDR3 spans 10 amino acids. Germline values: CDR1 DFQATT, CDR2 SNEGSKA (reference sequence). This CDR3 reads CSSPGYGYTF. CDR3 sequence (DNA): TGCAGCTCCCCGGGGTATGGCTACACCTTC.

A few counts support this clone. The chain has TRBV19 and TRBJ1-2; a possible D gene is TRBD1 (5 bases). CDR3 length equals 13 residues. CDR1 is LNHDA and CDR2 is SQIVND in the germline V gene (reference sequence). V was cut by 7 bases and J by 4 bases, with 13 bases left in between. In DNA form, the CDR3 reads TGTGCCAGTACCGTCGACAGCGGCTATGGCTACACCTTC. Its translation: CASTVDSGYGYTF. The complete variable domain, with remaining parts taken from reference TRBV19 and TRBJ1-2, reads DGGITQSPKYLFRKEGQNVTLSCEQNLNHDAMYWYRQDPGQGLRLIYYSQIVNDFQKGDIAEGYSVSREKKESFPLTVTSAQKNPTAFYLCASTVDSGYGYTFGSGTRLTVV.

This clone was detected only a few times. The chain couples TRBV7-2 to TRBJ1-1; possible D gene TRBD1, 6 bases. The CDR3 is made up of 13 amino acids. Trimming shortened V by 5 bases and J by 5 bases, and 12 bases separated the two germline ends. Germline values: CDR1 SGHTA, CDR2 FQGNSA. This CDR3 reads CASSLNRETEAFF. Here the CDR3 DNA reads TGTGCCAGCAGCCTGAACAGGGAGACTGAAGCTTTCTTT.

The chain uses TRBV5-1 and TRBJ1-2, with D perhaps matching TRBD1 (5 bases). Trimming removed 0 bases at V and 4 bases at J, with 10 bases between. This CDR3 region has 14 residues. From germline, CDR1 is SGHRS and CDR2 YFSETQ. In nucleotides, the CDR3 is TGCGCCAGCAGCTTGGACGACAGAAGCTATGGCTACACCTTC. It specifies CASSLDDRSYGYTF.